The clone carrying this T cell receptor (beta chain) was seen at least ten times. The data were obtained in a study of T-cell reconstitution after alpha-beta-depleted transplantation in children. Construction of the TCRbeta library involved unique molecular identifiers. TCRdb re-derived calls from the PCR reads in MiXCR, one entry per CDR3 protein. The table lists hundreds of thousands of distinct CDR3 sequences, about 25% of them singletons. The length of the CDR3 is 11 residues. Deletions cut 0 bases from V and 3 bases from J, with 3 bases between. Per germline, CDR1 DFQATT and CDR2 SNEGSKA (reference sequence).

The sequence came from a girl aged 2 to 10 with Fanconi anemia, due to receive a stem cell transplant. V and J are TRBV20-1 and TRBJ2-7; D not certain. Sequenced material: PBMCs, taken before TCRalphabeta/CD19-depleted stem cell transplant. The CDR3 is CSAREDYEQYF. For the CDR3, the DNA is TGCAGTGCTAGAGAGGACTACGAGCAGTACTTC.